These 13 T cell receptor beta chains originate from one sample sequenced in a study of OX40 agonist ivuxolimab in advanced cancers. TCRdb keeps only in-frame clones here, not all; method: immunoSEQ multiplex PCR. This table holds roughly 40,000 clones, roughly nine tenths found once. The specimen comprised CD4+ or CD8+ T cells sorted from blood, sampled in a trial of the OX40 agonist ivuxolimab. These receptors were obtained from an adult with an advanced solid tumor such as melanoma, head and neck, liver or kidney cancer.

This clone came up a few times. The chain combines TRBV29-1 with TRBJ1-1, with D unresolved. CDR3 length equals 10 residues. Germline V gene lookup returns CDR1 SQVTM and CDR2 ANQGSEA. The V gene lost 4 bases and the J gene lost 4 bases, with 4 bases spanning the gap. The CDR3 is CSVVVTEAFF. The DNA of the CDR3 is TGCAGCGTTGTGGTCACTGAAGCTTTCTTT. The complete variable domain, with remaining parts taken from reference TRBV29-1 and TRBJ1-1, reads SAVISQKPSRDICQRGTSLTIQCQVDSQVTMMFWYRQQPGQSLTLIATANQGSEATYESGFVIDKFPISRPNLTFSTLTVSNMSPEDSSIYLCSVVVTEAFFGQGTRLTVV.

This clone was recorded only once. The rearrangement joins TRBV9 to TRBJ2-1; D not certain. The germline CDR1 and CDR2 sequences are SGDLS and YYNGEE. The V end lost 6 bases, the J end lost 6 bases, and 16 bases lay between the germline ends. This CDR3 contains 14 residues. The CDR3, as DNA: TGTGCCAGCAACCCCCCGGCGAGTGGCAATGAGCAGTTCTTC. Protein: CASNPPASGNEQFF.

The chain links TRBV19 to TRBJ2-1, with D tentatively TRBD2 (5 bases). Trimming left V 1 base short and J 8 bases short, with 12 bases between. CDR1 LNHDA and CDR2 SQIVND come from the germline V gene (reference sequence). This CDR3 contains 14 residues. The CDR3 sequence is CASSIVGLEDEQFF. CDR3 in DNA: TGTGCCAGTAGTATAGTTGGACTGGAAGATGAGCAGTTCTTC.

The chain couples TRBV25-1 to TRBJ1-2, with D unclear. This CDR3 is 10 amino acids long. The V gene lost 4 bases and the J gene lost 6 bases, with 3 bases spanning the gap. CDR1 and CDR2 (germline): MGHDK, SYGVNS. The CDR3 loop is CASSADGYTF. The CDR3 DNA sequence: TGTGCCAGCAGTGCTGATGGCTACACCTTC.

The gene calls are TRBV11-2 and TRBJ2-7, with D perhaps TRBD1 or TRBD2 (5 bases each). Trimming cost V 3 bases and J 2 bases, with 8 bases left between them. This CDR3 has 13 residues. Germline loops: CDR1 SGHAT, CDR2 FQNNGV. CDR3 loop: CASSFGTPYEQYF. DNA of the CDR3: TGTGCCAGCAGCTTCGGGACGCCCTACGAGCAGTACTTC.

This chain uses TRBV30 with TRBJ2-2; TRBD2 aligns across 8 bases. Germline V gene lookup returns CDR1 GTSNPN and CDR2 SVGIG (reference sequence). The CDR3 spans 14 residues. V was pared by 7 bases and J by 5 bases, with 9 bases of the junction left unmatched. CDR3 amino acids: CASNGASGTGELFF. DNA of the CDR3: TGTGCCTCAAACGGGGCTAGCGGGACCGGGGAGCTGTTTTTT.

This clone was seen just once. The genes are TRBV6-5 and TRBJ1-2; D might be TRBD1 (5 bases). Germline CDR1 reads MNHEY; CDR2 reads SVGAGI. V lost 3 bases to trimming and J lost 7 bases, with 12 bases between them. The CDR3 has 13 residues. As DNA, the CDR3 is TGTGCCAGCAGTTATAGGGAACAGGCTGGCTACACCTTC. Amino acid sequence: CASSYREQAGYTF.

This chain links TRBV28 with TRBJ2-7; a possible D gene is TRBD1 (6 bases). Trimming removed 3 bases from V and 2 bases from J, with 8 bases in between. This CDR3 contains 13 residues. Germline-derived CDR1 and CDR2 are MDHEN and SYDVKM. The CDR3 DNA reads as TGTGCCAGCAGTTTTGGACAGCCCTACGAGCAGTACTTC. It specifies CASSFGQPYEQYF.

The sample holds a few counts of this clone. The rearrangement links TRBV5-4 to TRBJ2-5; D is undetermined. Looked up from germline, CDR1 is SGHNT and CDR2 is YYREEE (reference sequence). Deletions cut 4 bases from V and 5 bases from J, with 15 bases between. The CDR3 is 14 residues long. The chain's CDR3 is CASSRAVSQETQYF. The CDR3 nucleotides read TGTGCCAGCAGCCGGGCGGTGTCTCAGGAGACCCAGTACTTC.

The CDR3: CASSLAPGTYNEQFF. In nucleotides, the CDR3 is TGCGCCAGCAGCTTGGCGCCAGGGACTTACAATGAGCAGTTCTTC. The J gene is TRBJ2-1, the V gene TRBV5-1; TRBD2 might be the D (6 bases). The V end lost 0 bases, the J end lost 4 bases, and 11 bases lay between the germline ends. The CDR3 totals 15 residues. Germline V CDR1 and CDR2: SGHRS, YFSETQ.

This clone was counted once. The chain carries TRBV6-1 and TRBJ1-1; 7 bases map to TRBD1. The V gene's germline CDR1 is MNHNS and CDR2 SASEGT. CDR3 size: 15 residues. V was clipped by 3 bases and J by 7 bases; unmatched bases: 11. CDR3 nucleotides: TGTGCCAGCAGTGATGGAAGGGGGCGCGGATATGAAGCTTTCTTT. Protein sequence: CASSDGRGRGYEAFF.

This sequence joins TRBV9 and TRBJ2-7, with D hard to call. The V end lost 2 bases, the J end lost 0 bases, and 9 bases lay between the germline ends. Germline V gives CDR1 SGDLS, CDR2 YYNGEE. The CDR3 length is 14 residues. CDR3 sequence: CASSVLESSYEQYF. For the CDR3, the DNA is TGTGCCAGCAGCGTCTTGGAGAGCTCCTACGAGCAGTACTTC.

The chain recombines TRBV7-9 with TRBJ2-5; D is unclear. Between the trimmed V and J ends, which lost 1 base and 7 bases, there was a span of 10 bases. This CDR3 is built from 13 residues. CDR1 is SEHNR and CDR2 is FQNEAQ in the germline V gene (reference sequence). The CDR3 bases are TGTGCCAGCAGCTTAGGGCTCGAAAGGACCCAGTACTTC. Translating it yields CASSLGLERTQYF.